The 27 T cell receptor beta chains given below trace back to one sample, sequenced in a study of liver allograft versus peripheral blood T cells (dated by TCRdb to the early 2020s). About the study as a whole: In liver transplant recipients, the study looked at T cell receptor repertoires in the peripheral blood and set them against the repertoires found within the transplanted livers.

Sequencing took place on an Illumina MiSeq. The raw public data were reprocessed by TCRdb itself: fastp quality trimming at Q25, MiXCR clonotype calling, in-frame beta chains only. Identical CDR3 protein sequences are pooled into one entry, listed with their most common genes and DNA. For this sample the table gives about 8,500 distinct CDR3 sequences, of which roughly 18% were detected only once. About 4.5% of the sample is held by the ten biggest clonotypes. The source of these receptors is a human patient who had a liver transplant. Some T cells may derive from the graft donor when a transplant has been performed.

This clonotype has only a few counts. The V call is TRBV20-1, the J call TRBJ2-1, with TRBD2 identical over 12 bases. V dropped 2 bases and J dropped 2; count of bases not matched to a gene: 4. The germline V gene has CDR1 DFQATT and CDR2 SNEGSKA (reference sequence). This CDR3 is 16 amino acids long. CDR3 nucleotides: TGCAGTGCTAGACCCGGGACTAGCGGGCCCTACAATGAGCAGTTCTTC. It yields the protein CSARPGTSGPYNEQFF.

By share, this clonotype counts as medium-sized. The chain combines TRBV18 with TRBJ2-7, with D perhaps matching TRBD1 (5 bases). The germline gives CDR1 KGHSH, CDR2 LQKENI. The CDR3 contains 13 residues. V was cut by 3 bases and J by 2 bases, with 8 bases left in between. DNA for the CDR3: TGTGCCAGCTCACCCGGACACACCTACGAGCAGTACTTC. It specifies CASSPGHTYEQYF.

This clonotype is classed as medium-sized (0.01 to 0.1%). This chain uses TRBV27 with TRBJ1-2, with TRBD1 as a possible D gene (5 bases). The CDR3 length is 14 residues. CDR1 is MNHEY, CDR2 SMNVEV, per germline (reference sequence). Trimming pared 6 bases from V and 4 bases from J, leaving 15 bases between. The CDR3 sequence is CASSRLEGLYGYTF. The DNA for the CDR3 is TGTGCCAGCAGCCGACTCGAGGGGCTCTATGGCTACACCTTC.

This clonotype has just one count. This likely stems from a read error, as it lies one base from a far larger clone. The rearrangement joins TRBV6-5 to TRBJ2-7; 8 bases agree with TRBD2. The CDR3 length is 18 residues. The J segment lost 5 bases and the V segment lost 2 bases, leaving 17 bases of the junction unmatched. CDR1 is MNHEY, CDR2 SVGAGI, per germline. The CDR3 protein is CASSYPTIGRASSNEQYF. CDR3 DNA sequence: TGTGCCAGCAGTTACCCGACTATCGGGAGGGCAAGTTCCAACGAGCAGTACTTC.

This clonotype is medium-sized in the sample. The chain is built from TRBV27 and TRBJ1-2, with D possibly being TRBD1 (6 bases). The CDR3 covers 14 residues. The germline gives CDR1 MNHEY, CDR2 SMNVEV (reference sequence). V gave up 6 bases and J gave up 8 bases, with 19 bases separating them. The CDR3 loop is CASRDSHGIGGYTF. The CDR3 DNA reads TGTGCCAGCAGGGACAGCCACGGAATAGGGGGCTACACCTTC.

The CDR3: CSAPHQGPDTEAFF. CDR3 sequence (DNA): TGCAGTGCCCCACACCAGGGACCTGACACTGAAGCTTTCTTT. The chain carries TRBV20-1 and TRBJ1-1, with D tentatively TRBD1 (5 bases). The germline gives CDR1 DFQATT, CDR2 SNEGSKA (reference sequence). V was trimmed by 6 bases and J by 3 bases, leaving 17 bases between them. The CDR3 loop spans 14 amino acids.

This clonotype was picked up a small number of times. The V gene is TRBV20-1, the J gene TRBJ1-2; D gene uncertain. CDR3 length: 12 residues. Germline V gives CDR1 DFQATT, CDR2 SNEGSKA (reference sequence). Trimming pared 3 bases from V and 2 bases from J, leaving 7 bases between. Here the CDR3 reads CSASGGNYGYTF. The CDR3 coding sequence is TGCAGTGCTAGTGGTGGGAACTATGGCTACACCTTC.

This clonotype rates as medium-sized (0.01 to 0.1%). The rearrangement joins TRBV19 to TRBJ1-3; D is perhaps TRBD1 (6 bases). This CDR3 spans 20 amino acids. The V gene's germline CDR1 is LNHDA and CDR2 SQIVND (reference sequence). The V gene lost 7 bases and the J gene lost 0 bases, with 28 bases spanning the gap. The chain's CDR3 is CASTSFTGQKLQLSGNTIYF. Here the CDR3 DNA reads TGTGCCAGTACCTCTTTTACTGGACAGAAGCTTCAACTCTCTGGAAACACCATATATTTT. The full variable domain, rest sourced from reference TRBV19 and TRBJ1-3, is DGGITQSPKYLFRKEGQNVTLSCEQNLNHDAMYWYRQDPGQGLRLIYYSQIVNDFQKGDIAEGYSVSREKKESFPLTVTSAQKNPTAFYLCASTSFTGQKLQLSGNTIYFGEGSWLTVV.

Within the sample, this clonotype is medium-sized. The rearrangement uses TRBV19 and TRBJ1-2; 8 bases align to TRBD1. J was trimmed by 8 bases and V by 5 bases; bases with no gene match: 7. There are 13 residues in the CDR3. Per germline, CDR1 LNHDA and CDR2 SQIVND (reference sequence). The CDR3 protein is CASSSKDRDGYTF. CDR3 nucleotides: TGTGCCAGTAGTTCAAAGGACAGGGACGGCTACACCTTC.

This clonotype is labeled as medium-sized. This sequence joins TRBV20-1 and TRBJ1-2; TRBD1 aligns across 10 bases. CDR1 is DFQATT, CDR2 SNEGSKA, per germline (reference sequence). The V gene end was trimmed by 6 bases and the J gene end by 4 bases; junction bases not matched to a gene: 8. CDR3 length equals 14 residues. Written as DNA, the CDR3 is TGCAGTGCGACGCCGGGACAGGGGATCTATGGCTACACCTTC. It encodes CSATPGQGIYGYTF.

This clonotype is medium-sized. This chain uses TRBV19 with TRBJ2-2; 7 nucleotides line up with TRBD1. This CDR3 has 15 residues. The germline V gene has CDR1 LNHDA and CDR2 SQIVND (reference sequence). V was pared by 6 bases and J by 5 bases, with 9 bases of the junction left unmatched. CDR3 sequence: CASRPGTVSTGELFF. CDR3 bases: TGTGCCAGTAGGCCCGGGACAGTCTCTACCGGGGAGCTGTTTTTT. The full variable domain, in which reference TRBV19 and TRBJ2-2 provide the parts outside the CDR3, is DGGITQSPKYLFRKEGQNVTLSCEQNLNHDAMYWYRQDPGQGLRLIYYSQIVNDFQKGDIAEGYSVSREKKESFPLTVTSAQKNPTAFYLCASRPGTVSTGELFFGEGSRLTVL.

About this clonotype: This may be a read error: a much more frequent sequence differs by one nucleotide. Since no conserved phenylalanine or tryptophan closes the CDR3, a read error is the likely cause. V is TRBV20-1 and J is TRBJ1-2, with D possibly TRBD1 on 5 matching bases. V was trimmed by 1 base and J by 0 bases, leaving 15 bases between them. The germline CDR1 and CDR2 sequences are DFQATT and SNEGSKA (reference sequence). This CDR3 contains 16 residues. The CDR3 sequence is CSARASKRDSNYGYTS. The CDR3 DNA sequence: TGCAGTGCTAGAGCCTCCAAGCGGGACTCTAACTATGGCTACACCTCC.

This clonotype was detected ten times or more. The rearrangement joins TRBV18 to TRBJ1-4, with D unresolved. The germline V gene has CDR1 KGHSH and CDR2 LQKENI. Trimming shortened V by 6 bases and J by 5 bases, and 19 bases separated the two germline ends. CDR3 size: 16 residues. CDR3 bases: TGTGCCAGCTCGCAGACGGTGTCTCCCGACAATGAAAAACTGTTTTTT. It translates to CASSQTVSPDNEKLFF.

With respect to this clonotype: A much more abundant neighbour one base away suggests this may be a read error. The chain joins TRBV7-2 to TRBJ1-5, with 10 nucleotides matching TRBD1. V was clipped by 5 bases and J by 9 bases; unmatched bases: 13. Germline V gene data show CDR1 as SGHTA and CDR2 as FQGNSA. The CDR3 loop spans 16 amino acids. The CDR3 bases are TGTGCCAGCAGCGCTCCTGGGACAGGGGCAGTCAGGCCCCAGCATTTT. Protein: CASSAPGTGAVRPQHF.

The CDR3 here is CSASPNRVQVTEAFF. The CDR3 DNA reads as TGCAGTGCTAGCCCAAACAGGGTACAAGTCACTGAAGCTTTCTTT. V usage is TRBV20-1 and J usage is TRBJ1-1; TRBD1 might be the D (6 bases). CDR3 size: 15 residues. V gave up 3 bases and J gave up 4 bases, with 18 bases separating them. Germline V lookup: CDR1 DFQATT, CDR2 SNEGSKA (reference sequence).

This CDR3 is CASSLSLAIRGDTQYF. The CDR3 bases are TGTGCCAGCAGCTTAAGTCTAGCGATCAGAGGAGATACGCAGTATTTT. The chain employs TRBV7-9 and TRBJ2-3, with a possible D match to TRBD2 (6 bases). Germline lookup yields CDR1 SEHNR and CDR2 FQNEAQ (reference sequence). V lost 2 bases, J lost 5 bases, and 17 bases lay in between. CDR3 size: 16 residues.

This clonotype is judged medium-sized. The chain has TRBV7-2 and TRBJ2-3, with 8 bases fitting TRBD2. The ends lost 7 bases at V and 8 bases at J; junction bases unmatched: 14. The CDR3 consists of 15 residues. Germline assignment: CDR1 SGHTA and CDR2 FQGNSA. CDR3 nucleotides: TGTGCCAGCACCAGTTCGGGACTAGGTAGCGGTACGCAGTATTTT. Amino acids: CASTSSGLGSGTQYF. Looking up the rest from reference TRBV7-2 and TRBJ2-3 gives the full variable domain: GAGVSQSPSNKVTEKGKDVELRCDPISGHTALYWYRQSLGQGLEFLIYFQGNSAPDKSGLPSDRFSAERTGGSVSTLTIQRTQQEDSAVYLCASTSSGLGSGTQYFGPGTRLTVL.

This clonotype was observed many times. The chain recombines TRBV9 with TRBJ1-2; unclear D gene. CDR1 and CDR2 from the germline V gene are SGDLS and YYNGEE. Trimming shortened V by 0 bases and J by 6 bases, and 9 bases separated the two germline ends. The CDR3 extends over 13 amino acids. Here the CDR3 reads CASSVVFSDGYTF. The DNA of the CDR3 is TGTGCCAGCAGCGTAGTGTTTTCTGATGGCTACACCTTC.

This chain uses TRBV19 with TRBJ2-3; TRBD1 matches at 7 bases. Per germline, CDR1 LNHDA and CDR2 SQIVND (reference sequence). The CDR3 spans 14 residues. Losses at the gene ends were 10 bases for V and 2 bases for J; bases not matched to a gene: 9. The CDR3 loop is CATRVGTATDTQYF. Written as DNA, the CDR3 is TGTGCCACGAGAGTCGGGACAGCCACAGATACGCAGTATTTT.

This clonotype ranks as medium-sized (0.01 to 0.1%). The chain carries TRBV13 and TRBJ2-2, with 7 bases matching TRBD2. The V segment lost 2 bases and the J segment 4 bases; nucleotides outside the gene matches: 4. Germline V gives CDR1 PRHDT, CDR2 FYEKMQ (reference sequence). This CDR3 has 15 amino acids. The CDR3 spells CASSLTRGVTGELFF. DNA of the CDR3: TGTGCCAGCAGCTTAACCCGGGGGGTCACCGGGGAGCTGTTTTTT.

The chain is built from TRBV3-1 and TRBJ2-5; 8 bases fit TRBD1. CDR1 and CDR2 (germline): LGHDT, YNNKEL (reference sequence). This CDR3 spans 16 amino acids. Trimming removed 1 base from V and 2 bases from J; junction bases left unmatched: 6. The CDR3 bases are TGTGCCAGCAGCCAAGCAGGACAGGGCTATCAAGAGACCCAGTACTTC. Its protein product is CASSQAGQGYQETQYF.

The chain couples TRBV20-1 to TRBJ2-3; D is uncertain. Germline loops: CDR1 DFQATT, CDR2 SNEGSKA (reference sequence). The CDR3 covers 17 residues. Trimming pared 1 base from V and 2 bases from J, leaving 19 bases between. The CDR3 DNA follows: TGCAGTGCTAGAGTCCGGCTTCAAGGAAGTGACACAGATACGCAGTATTTT. It codes for CSARVRLQGSDTDTQYF.

The chain uses TRBV2 and TRBJ2-1; no clear D. CDR3 size: 14 residues. V lost 0 bases and J 9 bases, leaving 12 bases between the germline ends. Germline assignment: CDR1 SNHLY and CDR2 FYNNEI. The CDR3 loop reads CASSEALRMGEQFF. As DNA, the CDR3 is TGTGCCAGCAGTGAAGCGCTTCGAATGGGTGAGCAGTTCTTC.

As for this clonotype: This may stem from a read error, because a much larger clone lies one nucleotide away. This rearrangement joins TRBV19 to TRBJ2-5; 8 bases fit TRBD2. The CDR3 has 13 amino acids. Germline lookup yields CDR1 LNHDA and CDR2 SQIVND (reference sequence). The CDR3 DNA reads as TGTGTCAGTACCCCGGGGGGGAGAGAGACCCAGTACTTC. The encoded protein is CVSTPGGRETQYF.

This clonotype has at least ten counts. The chain recombines TRBV28 with TRBJ1-5; TRBD1 matches at 9 bases. This CDR3 comprises 14 residues. Germline CDR1 reads MDHEN; CDR2 reads SYDVKM. V was pared by 5 bases and J by 4 bases, with 3 bases of the junction left unmatched. The CDR3 region has the DNA TGTGCCAGCAGTCCGGGGACAGGGAATCAGCCCCAGCATTTT. This gives the protein CASSPGTGNQPQHF.

This clonotype ranks as medium-sized. The chain has TRBV10-3 and TRBJ1-6; D is possibly TRBD1 (6 bases). Germline V CDR1 and CDR2: ENHRY, SYGVKD. The V gene lost 3 bases and the J gene lost 4 bases, with 10 bases spanning the gap. The CDR3 is 15 residues long. The CDR3 protein is CAISDSGTYNSPLHF. The CDR3 DNA sequence: TGTGCCATCAGTGACTCCGGGACATATAATTCACCCCTCCACTTT.

The genes are TRBV20-1 and TRBJ2-7; TRBD1 is a possible D gene (6 bases). Trimming removed 7 bases at V and 2 bases at J, with 18 bases between. Germline V gene data show CDR1 as DFQATT and CDR2 as SNEGSKA (reference sequence). This CDR3 has 14 residues. CDR3 in DNA: TGCAGTGAGAGAGTACCGGGACAAGCCTACGAGCAGTACTTC. Translation gives CSERVPGQAYEQYF.